This T cell receptor (beta chain) was sequenced during a study of T-cell reconstitution after alpha-beta-depleted transplantation in children. V was shortened by 1 base and J by 5 bases, with 17 bases between the two germline ends. CDR1 and CDR2 (germline): MGHRA, YSYEKL. The CDR3 is 16 residues long. For TCRbeta, the library was prepared with unique molecular identifiers. TCRdb called the PCR reads again in MiXCR, with one record for every CDR3 protein. The table shows around 270,000 distinct CDR3 sequences, with around a tenth occurring only once. This clonotype was recorded many times. The sequence came from a boy younger than two with acute myeloid leukemia, due to receive a stem cell transplant. The material was PBMCs, obtained before TCRalphabeta/CD19-depleted stem cell transplant. The rearrangement joins TRBV4-1 to TRBJ1-2, with TRBD1 as a possible D gene (5 bases). CDR3 in DNA: TGCGCCAGCAGCCAAGTCGCAGGGACCCTAGTTTATGGCTACACCTTC. Protein: CASSQVAGTLVYGYTF.